This passage covers 8 T cell receptor beta chains from one sample sequenced in a study of blood T cell repertoires in COVID-19. This table comes from immunoSEQ multiplex PCR, and its TCRdb copy is limited to in-frame clones, with some not included. This table has some 130,000 clones, roughly 80% appearing once. Input material: PBMCs or T cells enriched from blood (not recorded which). The receptors stem from a man aged 25 to 40 who had recovered from COVID-19.

This chain uses TRBV4-1 with TRBJ1-5; D not certain. The CDR3 totals 16 residues. Germline V gene lookup returns CDR1 MGHRA and CDR2 YSYEKL. The germline V and J ends were trimmed by 0 bases and 0 bases, with 9 bases remaining between them. The DNA of the CDR3 is TGCGCCAGCAGCCAAGATCGCACTTTTAGCAATCAGCCCCAGCATTTT. It translates to CASSQDRTFSNQPQHF.

The rearrangement joins TRBV7-9 to TRBJ2-3; 9 bases are a match to TRBD1. This CDR3 region has 16 residues. J gave up 4 bases and V 1 base, and 6 bases lay outside the gene matches. CDR1 SEHNR and CDR2 FQNEAQ come from the germline V gene (reference sequence). CDR3 in DNA: TGTGCCAGCAGCTTAGTTGGGACAGGGCTCCCAGATACGCAGTATTTT. Its translation is CASSLVGTGLPDTQYF.

The chain links TRBV4-1 to TRBJ1-6; D possibly corresponds to TRBD1 (6 bases). The ends were cut back, 6 bases at V and 2 bases at J, with 11 bases in the middle. The germline CDR1 and CDR2 sequences are MGHRA and YSYEKL. The CDR3 is 15 residues long. CDR3 sequence reads: CASRPQGAYNSPLHF. CDR3 bases: TGCGCCAGCAGGCCACAGGGTGCCTATAATTCACCCCTCCACTTT.

The chain combines TRBV4-1 with TRBJ1-2; D is ambiguous. Trimming stripped 0 bases from V and 4 bases from J, with 9 bases between. The V gene's germline CDR1 is MGHRA and CDR2 YSYEKL. The CDR3 contains 14 residues. The CDR3 loop reads CASSQDRTAYGYTF. The DNA of the CDR3 is TGCGCCAGCAGCCAAGATCGCACAGCCTATGGCTACACCTTC.

This clone was recorded once. The rearrangement joins TRBV2 to TRBJ1-5, with TRBD1 identical over 7 bases. Germline V gene lookup returns CDR1 SNHLY and CDR2 FYNNEI. The J segment lost 3 bases and the V segment lost 3 bases, leaving 5 bases of the junction unmatched. This CDR3 region has 15 residues. The CDR3 reads CASSDPTGYNQPQHF. The CDR3 DNA reads TGTGCCAGCAGTGACCCGACAGGGTACAATCAGCCCCAGCATTTT.

The genes are TRBV5-4 and TRBJ2-1; 13 nucleotides match TRBD2. The V gene's germline CDR1 is SGHNT and CDR2 YYREEE (reference sequence). The CDR3 loop spans 15 amino acids. J was trimmed by 9 bases and V by 4 bases; bases with no gene match: 7. The CDR3 here is CASSAGLAGDSEQFF. In nucleotides, the CDR3 is TGTGCCAGCAGCGCAGGACTAGCGGGAGATAGTGAGCAGTTCTTC.

V usage is TRBV5-4 and J usage is TRBJ2-7, with D possibly TRBD2 on 6 matching bases. The germline V and J ends were trimmed by 0 bases and 3 bases, with 10 bases remaining between them. Per germline, CDR1 SGHNT and CDR2 YYREEE (reference sequence). CDR3 length: 14 residues. CDR3 nucleotides: TGTGCCAGCAGCTTGGGCGGGACGAACTACGAGCAGTACTTC. It yields the protein CASSLGGTNYEQYF.

The V gene is TRBV19, the J gene TRBJ2-5; D uncertain. This CDR3 spans 13 amino acids. V was cut by 3 bases and J by 2 bases, with 7 bases left in between. Germline assignment: CDR1 LNHDA and CDR2 SQIVND (reference sequence). CDR3 in DNA: TGTGCCAGTAGTATGCAGTTTCAAGAGACCCAGTACTTC. Amino acid sequence: CASSMQFQETQYF.